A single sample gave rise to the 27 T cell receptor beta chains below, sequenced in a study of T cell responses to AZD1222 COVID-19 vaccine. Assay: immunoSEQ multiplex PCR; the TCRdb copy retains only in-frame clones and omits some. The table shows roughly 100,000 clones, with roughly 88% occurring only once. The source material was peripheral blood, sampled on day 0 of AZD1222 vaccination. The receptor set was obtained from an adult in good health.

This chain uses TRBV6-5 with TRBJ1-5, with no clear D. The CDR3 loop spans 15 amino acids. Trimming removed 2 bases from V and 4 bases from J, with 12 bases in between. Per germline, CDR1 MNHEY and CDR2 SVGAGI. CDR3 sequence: CASSYLGGMNQPQHF. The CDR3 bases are TGTGCCAGCAGTTACCTAGGTGGTATGAATCAGCCCCAGCATTTT.

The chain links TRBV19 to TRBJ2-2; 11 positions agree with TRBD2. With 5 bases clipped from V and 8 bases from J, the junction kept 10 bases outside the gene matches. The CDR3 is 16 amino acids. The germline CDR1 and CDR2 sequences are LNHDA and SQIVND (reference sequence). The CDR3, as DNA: TGTGCCAGTAGTCTCGGGACTAGCGGCCGACTTGGGGAGCTGTTTTTT. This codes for CASSLGTSGRLGELFF.

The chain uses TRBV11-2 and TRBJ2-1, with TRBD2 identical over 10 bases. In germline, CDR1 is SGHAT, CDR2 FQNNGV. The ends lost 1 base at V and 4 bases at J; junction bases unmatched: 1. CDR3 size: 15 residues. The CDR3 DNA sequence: TGTGCCAGCAGCTTAGGAGCGGGAGGGTACAATGAGCAGTTCTTC. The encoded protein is CASSLGAGGYNEQFF.

CDR3: CAASTKLYEQYF. The CDR3 DNA follows: TGTGCCGCCAGCACTAAGTTGTACGAGCAGTACTTC. The J gene is TRBJ2-7, the V gene TRBV2, with D hard to call. CDR1 and CDR2 from the germline V gene are SNHLY and FYNNEI. Trimming took off 11 bases at V and 4 bases at J, with 15 bases between the two ends. CDR3 length: 12 residues. Supplemented by reference TRBV2 and TRBJ2-7, the full variable domain reads EPEVTQTPSHQVTQMGQEVILRCVPISNHLYFYWYRQILGQKVEFLVSFYNNEISEKSEIFDDQFSVERPDGSNFTLKIRSTKLEDSAMYFCAASTKLYEQYFGPGTRLTVT.

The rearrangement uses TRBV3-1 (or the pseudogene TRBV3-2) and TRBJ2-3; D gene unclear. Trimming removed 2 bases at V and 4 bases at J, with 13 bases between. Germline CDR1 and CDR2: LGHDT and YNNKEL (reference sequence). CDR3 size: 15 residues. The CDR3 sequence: CASSQNSGSPDTQYF. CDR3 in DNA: TGTGCCAGCAGCCAAAATTCCGGCAGCCCAGATACGCAGTATTTT.

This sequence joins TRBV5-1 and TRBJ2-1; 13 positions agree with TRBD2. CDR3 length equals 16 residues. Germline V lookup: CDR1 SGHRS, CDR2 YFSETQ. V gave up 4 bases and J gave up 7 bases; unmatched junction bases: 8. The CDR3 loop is CASSPGTSGKGNEQFF. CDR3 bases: TGCGCCAGCAGCCCCGGGACTAGCGGGAAGGGGAATGAGCAGTTCTTC. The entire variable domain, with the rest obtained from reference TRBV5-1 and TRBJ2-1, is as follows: KAGVTQTPRYLIKTRGQQVTLSCSPISGHRSVSWYQQTPGQGLQFLFEYFSETQRNKGNFPGRFSGRQFSNSRSEMNVSTLELGDSALYLCASSPGTSGKGNEQFFGPGTRLTVL.

The CDR3 DNA reads as TGTGCCAGCAGCCAAGGGGGGATCCCCTTCAATGAGCAGTTCTTC. Translated, it gives CASSQGGIPFNEQFF. The chain recombines TRBV3-1 (or the pseudogene TRBV3-2) with TRBJ2-1, with D perhaps TRBD1 or TRBD2 (5 bases each). Germline V gene data show CDR1 as LGHDT and CDR2 as YNNKEL (reference sequence). Between the trimmed V and J ends, which lost 1 base and 6 bases, there was a span of 13 bases. CDR3 length equals 15 residues.

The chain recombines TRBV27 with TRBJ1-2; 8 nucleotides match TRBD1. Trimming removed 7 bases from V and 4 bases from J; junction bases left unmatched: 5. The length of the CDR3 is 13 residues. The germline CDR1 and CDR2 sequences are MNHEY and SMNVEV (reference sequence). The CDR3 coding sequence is TGTGCCAGCACCGGACAGGGTTTCTATGGCTACACCTTC. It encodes CASTGQGFYGYTF.

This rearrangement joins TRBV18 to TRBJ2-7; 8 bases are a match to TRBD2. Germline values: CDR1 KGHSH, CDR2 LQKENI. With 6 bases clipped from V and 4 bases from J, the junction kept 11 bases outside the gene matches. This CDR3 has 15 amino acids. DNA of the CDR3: TGTGCCAGCTCTGGGGGCCGGGAGGGCCGGTACGAGCAGTACTTC. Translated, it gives CASSGGREGRYEQYF.

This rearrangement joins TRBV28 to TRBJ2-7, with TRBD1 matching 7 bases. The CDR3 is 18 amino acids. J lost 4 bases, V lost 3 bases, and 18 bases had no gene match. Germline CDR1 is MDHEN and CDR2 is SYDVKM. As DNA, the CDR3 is TGTGCCAGCAGTTTTCACCTGGCAGGGGGACCCTTGAGGTACGAGCAGTACTTC. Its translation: CASSFHLAGGPLRYEQYF. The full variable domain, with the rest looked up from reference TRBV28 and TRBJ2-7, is DVKVTQSSRYLVKRTGEKVFLECVQDMDHENMFWYRQDPGLGLRLIYFSYDVKMKEKGDIPEGYSVSREKKERFSLILESASTNQTSMYLCASSFHLAGGPLRYEQYFGPGTRLTVT.

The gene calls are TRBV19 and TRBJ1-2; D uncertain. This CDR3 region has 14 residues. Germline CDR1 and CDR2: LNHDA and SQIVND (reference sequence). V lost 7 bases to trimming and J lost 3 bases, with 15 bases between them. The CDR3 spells CASTDPPADYGYTF. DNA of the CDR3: TGTGCCAGTACCGACCCTCCTGCTGACTATGGCTACACCTTC.

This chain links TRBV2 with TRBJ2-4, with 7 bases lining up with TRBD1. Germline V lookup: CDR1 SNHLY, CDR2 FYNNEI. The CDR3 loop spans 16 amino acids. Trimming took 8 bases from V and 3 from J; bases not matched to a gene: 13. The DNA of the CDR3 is TGTGCCAGCTGCGCCCATGACAGGGATTACAAAAACATTCAGTACTTC. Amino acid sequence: CASCAHDRDYKNIQYF.

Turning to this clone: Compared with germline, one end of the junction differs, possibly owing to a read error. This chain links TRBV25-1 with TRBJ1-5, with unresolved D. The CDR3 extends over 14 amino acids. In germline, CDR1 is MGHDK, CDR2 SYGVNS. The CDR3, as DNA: TGTGCCGGCAGTGAACCGGGGTCTGGTCAGCCCCAGCATTTT. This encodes CAGSEPGSGQPQHF.

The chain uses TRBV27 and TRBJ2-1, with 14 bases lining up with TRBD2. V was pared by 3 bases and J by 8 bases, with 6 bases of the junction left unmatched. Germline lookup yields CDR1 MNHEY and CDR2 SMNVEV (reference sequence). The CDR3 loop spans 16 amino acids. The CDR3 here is CASSLATSGRAHEQFF. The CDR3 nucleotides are TGTGCCAGCAGTTTGGCGACTAGCGGGAGGGCCCATGAGCAGTTCTTC.

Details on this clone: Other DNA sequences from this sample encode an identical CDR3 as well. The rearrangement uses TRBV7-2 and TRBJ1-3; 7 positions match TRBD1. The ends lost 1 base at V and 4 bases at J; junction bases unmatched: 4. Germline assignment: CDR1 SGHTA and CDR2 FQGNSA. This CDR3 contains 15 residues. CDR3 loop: CASSLGTGGGNTIYF. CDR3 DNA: TGTGCCAGCAGCTTAGGGACAGGAGGCGGAAACACCATATATTTT.

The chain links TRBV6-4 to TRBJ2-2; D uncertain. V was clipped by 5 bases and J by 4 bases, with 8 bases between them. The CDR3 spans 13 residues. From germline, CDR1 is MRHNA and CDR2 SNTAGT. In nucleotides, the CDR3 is TGTGCCAGCAGTTTATGGGGCACCGGGGAGCTGTTTTTT. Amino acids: CASSLWGTGELFF.

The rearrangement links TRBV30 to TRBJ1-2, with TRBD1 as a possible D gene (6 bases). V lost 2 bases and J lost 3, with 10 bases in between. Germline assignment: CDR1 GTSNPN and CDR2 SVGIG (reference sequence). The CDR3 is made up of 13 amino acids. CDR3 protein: CAWSPQGYYGYTF. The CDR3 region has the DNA TGTGCCTGGAGTCCCCAGGGGTACTATGGCTACACCTTC.

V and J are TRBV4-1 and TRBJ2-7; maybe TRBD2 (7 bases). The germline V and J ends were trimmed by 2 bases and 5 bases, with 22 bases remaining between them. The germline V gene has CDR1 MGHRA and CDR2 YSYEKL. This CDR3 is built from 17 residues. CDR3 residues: CASSQLYRASGGDEQYF. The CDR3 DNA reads TGCGCCAGCAGCCAACTTTACAGGGCCTCGGGGGGTGACGAGCAGTACTTC.

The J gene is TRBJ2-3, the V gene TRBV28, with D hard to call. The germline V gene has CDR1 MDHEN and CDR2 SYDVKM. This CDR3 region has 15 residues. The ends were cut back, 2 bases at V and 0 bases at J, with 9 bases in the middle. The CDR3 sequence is CASSLNPGSTDTQYF. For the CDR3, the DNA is TGTGCCAGCAGTTTAAACCCCGGGAGCACAGATACGCAGTATTTT. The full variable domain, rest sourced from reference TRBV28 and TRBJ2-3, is DVKVTQSSRYLVKRTGEKVFLECVQDMDHENMFWYRQDPGLGLRLIYFSYDVKMKEKGDIPEGYSVSREKKERFSLILESASTNQTSMYLCASSLNPGSTDTQYFGPGTRLTVL.

This CDR3 is CASSQAGTGSYEQYF. The CDR3 DNA sequence: TGCGCCAGCAGCCAAGCGGGCACAGGGAGCTACGAGCAGTACTTC. The chain joins TRBV4-3 to TRBJ2-7; D perhaps matches TRBD1 (6 bases). V was pared by 1 base and J by 3 bases, with 13 bases between. The CDR3 has 15 amino acids. Germline assignment: CDR1 LGHNA and CDR2 YSLEER.

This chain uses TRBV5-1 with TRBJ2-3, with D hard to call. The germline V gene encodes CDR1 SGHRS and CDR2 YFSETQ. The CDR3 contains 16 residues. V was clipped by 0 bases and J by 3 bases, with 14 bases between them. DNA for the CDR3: TGCGCCAGCAGCTTGGGGGGTCCAGTGGCTACAGATACGCAGTATTTT. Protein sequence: CASSLGGPVATDTQYF.

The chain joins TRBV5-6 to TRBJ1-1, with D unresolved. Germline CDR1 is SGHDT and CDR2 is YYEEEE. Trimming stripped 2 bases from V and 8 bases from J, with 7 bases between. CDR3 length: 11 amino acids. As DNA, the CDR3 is TGTGCCAGCAGCTTCTTTGAGGAAGCTTTCTTT. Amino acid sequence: CASSFFEEAFF.

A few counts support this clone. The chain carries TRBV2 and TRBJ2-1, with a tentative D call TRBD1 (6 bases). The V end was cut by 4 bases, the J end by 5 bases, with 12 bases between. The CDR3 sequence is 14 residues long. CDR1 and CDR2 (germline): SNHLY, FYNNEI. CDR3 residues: CASSVQGIDNEQFF. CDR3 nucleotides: TGTGCCAGCAGTGTGCAGGGGATTGACAATGAGCAGTTCTTC.

Here the CDR3 DNA reads TGTGCCAGCAGCCCGACAGGGTTGGCGGGAGGCTCCTACGAGCAGTACTTC. Protein: CASSPTGLAGGSYEQYF. The genes are TRBV5-6 and TRBJ2-7; a possible D gene is TRBD2 (8 bases). The V end lost 4 bases, the J end lost 0 bases, and 20 bases lay between the germline ends. Germline V gives CDR1 SGHDT, CDR2 YYEEEE. The CDR3 consists of 17 residues.

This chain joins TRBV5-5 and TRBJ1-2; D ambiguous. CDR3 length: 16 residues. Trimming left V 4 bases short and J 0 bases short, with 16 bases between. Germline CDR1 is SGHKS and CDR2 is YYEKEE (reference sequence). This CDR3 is CASSRLGSEANYGYTF. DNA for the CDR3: TGTGCCAGCAGCCGACTGGGGAGCGAGGCTAACTATGGCTACACCTTC.

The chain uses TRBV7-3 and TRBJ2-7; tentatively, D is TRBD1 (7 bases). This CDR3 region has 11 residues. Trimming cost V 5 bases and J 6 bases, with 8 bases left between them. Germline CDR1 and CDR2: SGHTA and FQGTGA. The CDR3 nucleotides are TGTGCCAGCAGCCAGGGGGGCGAGCAGTACTTC. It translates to CASSQGGEQYF.

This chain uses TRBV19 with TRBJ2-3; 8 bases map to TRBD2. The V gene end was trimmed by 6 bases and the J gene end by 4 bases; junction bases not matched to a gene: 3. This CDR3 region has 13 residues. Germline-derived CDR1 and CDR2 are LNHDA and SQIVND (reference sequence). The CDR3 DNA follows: TGTGCCAGTAGGCGGGAGGCCTCAGATACGCAGTATTTT. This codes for CASRREASDTQYF. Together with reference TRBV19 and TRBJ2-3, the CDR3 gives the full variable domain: DGGITQSPKYLFRKEGQNVTLSCEQNLNHDAMYWYRQDPGQGLRLIYYSQIVNDFQKGDIAEGYSVSREKKESFPLTVTSAQKNPTAFYLCASRREASDTQYFGPGTRLTVL.